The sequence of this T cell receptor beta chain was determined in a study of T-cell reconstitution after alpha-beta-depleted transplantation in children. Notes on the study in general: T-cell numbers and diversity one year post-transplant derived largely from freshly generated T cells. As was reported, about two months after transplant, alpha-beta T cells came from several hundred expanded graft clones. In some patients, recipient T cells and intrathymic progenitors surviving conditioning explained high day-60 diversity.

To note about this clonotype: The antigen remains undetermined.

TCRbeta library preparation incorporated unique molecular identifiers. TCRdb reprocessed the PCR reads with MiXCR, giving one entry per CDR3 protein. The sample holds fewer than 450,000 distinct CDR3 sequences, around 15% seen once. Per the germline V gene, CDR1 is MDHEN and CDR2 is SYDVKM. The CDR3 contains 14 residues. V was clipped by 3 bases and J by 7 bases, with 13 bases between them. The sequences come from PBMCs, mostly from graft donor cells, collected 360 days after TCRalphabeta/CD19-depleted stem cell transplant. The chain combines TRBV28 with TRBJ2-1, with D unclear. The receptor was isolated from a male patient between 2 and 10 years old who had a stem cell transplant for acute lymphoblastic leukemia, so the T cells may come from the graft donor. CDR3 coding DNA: TGTGCCAGCAGTTTGGGCGTGCCCCCAAATGAGCAGTTCTTC. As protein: CASSLGVPPNEQFF.